Listed below are T cell receptor beta chains from one sample, sequenced in a study of cytomegalovirus exposure and HLA in healthy donors. Profiled with immunoSEQ multiplex PCR; TCRdb holds only in-frame clones, not every one. Here the sample table reports over 200,000 clones. The sample was PBMCs. Receptors were obtained from a woman aged 25 to 45 in good health and CMV-seropositive. The CDR3 runs from the conserved cysteine through the conserved F or W. D genes are given only for firm matches.

V gene	D gene	J gene	CDR3 DNA	CDR3 protein
TRBV11-2	TRBD1	TRBJ1-1	TGTGCCAGCAGCTCATCAGGGGGCGTCACTGAAGCTTTCTTT	CASSSSGGVTEAFF
TRBV5-1	NA	TRBJ2-7	TGCGCCAGCAGCTTTGGGGGGAGTACCTACGAGCAGTACTTC	CASSFGGSTYEQYF
TRBV29-1	NA	TRBJ2-3	TGCAGCGTTGGGTCAGCGCCAGATACGCAGTATTTT	CSVGSAPDTQYF
TRBV11-3	NA	TRBJ1-6	TGTGCCAGCAGCCGAGGGAGGGGCTCACCCCTCCACTTT	CASSRGRGSPLHF
TRBV5-1	TRBD2	TRBJ2-5	TGCGCCAGCAGCGGGGAGGGAGCAGAGACCCAGTACTTC	CASSGEGAETQYF
TRBV5-1	NA	TRBJ1-1	TGCGCCAGCAGCTTGGTGGGCGGGGTGTCTAACACTGAAGCTTTCTTT	CASSLVGGVSNTEAFF
TRBV2	TRBD1	TRBJ2-3	TGTGCCAGCAGTGAAGGGGTGGACAGGGTCACAGATACGCAGTATTTT	CASSEGVDRVTDTQYF
TRBV5-1	NA	TRBJ1-4	TGCGCCAGCAGCCCGGGTCCAACTAATGAAAAACTGTTTTTT	CASSPGPTNEKLFF
TRBV19	NA	TRBJ1-1	TGTGCCAGTAGTTTGACAGGAAGCACTGAAGCTTTCTTT	CASSLTGSTEAFF
TRBV7-2	NA	TRBJ2-2	TGTGCCAGCAGCTTCGTCACCGGGGAGCTGTTTTTT	CASSFVTGELFF
TRBV5-1	NA	TRBJ1-2	TGCGCCAGCAGCTCGGCGGGCGGTAACTATGGCTACACCTTC	CASSSAGGNYGYTF
TRBV7-9	TRBD2	TRBJ2-1	TGTGCCAGCAGCTCAACCCTCGGGGGGGCCCAGCAGTTCTTC	CASSSTLGGAQQFF
TRBV2	NA	TRBJ2-2	TGTGCCAGCAGAACAAGAACAGCCTCCGGGGAGCTGTTTTTT	CASRTRTASGELFF
TRBV19	NA	TRBJ1-2	TGTGCCAGTAGTATTTGGCCCAGTAACTATGGCTACACCTTC	CASSIWPSNYGYTF
TRBV10-3	TRBD1	TRBJ1-6	TGTGCCATCTCCGGGACAGGGGTAGGCAATTCACCCCTCCACTTT	CAISGTGVGNSPLHF
TRBV19	TRBD2	TRBJ2-1	TGTGCCAGCTCCGGGACTAGCGGGTCTTACAATGAGCAGTTCTTC	CASSGTSGSYNEQFF
TRBV6-7	TRBD1	TRBJ1-5	TGTGCCAGCCCAAGACTGGGGACAGGCCTCTGGCAGCCCCAGCATTTT	CASPRLGTGLWQPQHF
TRBV28	TRBD1	TRBJ1-1	TGTGCCAGCATTTCACCCCAGGGGGCTCACACTGAAGCTTTCTTT	CASISPQGAHTEAFF
TRBV19	TRBD1	TRBJ2-3	TGTGCCAGTAGTCTACAGGGGGCCCCCACAGATACGCAGTATTTT	CASSLQGAPTDTQYF